This T cell receptor (beta chain) was profiled in a study of blood T cells in healthy people across ages. This clonotype was recorded a few times. The antigen remains undetermined. Primed by a sample-barcoded 5' primer and a J-beta primer mix, a second PCR proceeded for roughly 7 to 11 cycles. One entry per CDR3 protein, called by TCRdb with MiXCR from the 5' RACE reads. The table lists approximately 780,000 distinct CDR3 sequences, approximately 24% of them singletons. Extracted total RNA amounted to at least 5.5 micrograms for each sample. CDR1 is SEHNR, CDR2 FQNEAQ, per germline (reference sequence). This CDR3 contains 14 residues. Trimming took 7 bases from V and 7 from J; bases not matched to a gene: 9. Study findings and constraints: PBMCs were not sorted, which prevented a conclusive comparison of naive versus antigen-experienced cells.

The sample also formed part of further work on T cells of mothers and their children. That report adds: Donors comprised a few healthy Caucasian mothers plus their six children.

Sequencing used blood. This receptor was obtained from a boy aged 5-17 years in good health. The rearrangement joins TRBV7-9 to TRBJ2-7, with 11 positions matching TRBD1. The CDR3 DNA is TGTGCCAGCACACGTGGACAGGGGGCGCTTGAGCAGTACTTC. It encodes CASTRGQGALEQYF.